The entry below describes one T cell receptor beta chain. Germline loops: CDR1 MNHEY, CDR2 SVGAGI. The CDR3 is made up of 17 amino acids. Unmatched junction bases numbered 12, after V lost 4 bases and J lost 3 bases. This sample is part of a study of T-cell reconstitution after alpha-beta-depleted transplantation in children. As it was prepared, the TCRbeta library received unique molecular identifiers. TCRdb fed the PCR reads into MiXCR, producing one record per CDR3 protein. The sample yields 400,000 to 500,000 distinct CDR3 sequences, roughly 10% seen once. The receptor's source is a human donor who donated a stem cell graft to a child with acute myeloid leukemia. The sequencing here drew on PBMCs from the stem cell graft donor, taken from the stem cell graft. V gene TRBV6-5 combines with J gene TRBJ1-1; 9 bases are a match to TRBD1. The CDR3 region is CASSFPPQGAVDTEAFF. CDR3 bases: TGTGCCAGCAGTTTCCCACCACAGGGGGCCGTGGACACTGAAGCTTTCTTT.